The 28 T cell receptor beta chains given below trace back to one sample, sequenced in a study of blood T cell repertoires in COVID-19. Clones were read by immunoSEQ multiplex PCR, and TCRdb kept only the in-frame ones, dropping some. The table shows 150,000 to 200,000 clones, with 86% occurring only once. Sequencing was done on a sample of peripheral blood. Source of these receptors: a woman aged 25 to 39 with active or convalescent COVID-19.

In nucleotides, the CDR3 is TGTGCCAGCAGCTCCAAAAGCACAGGGTTAAGTGGCTACACCTTC. This translates into CASSSKSTGLSGYTF. The chain is built from TRBV7-9 and TRBJ1-2; D possibly corresponds to TRBD1 (6 bases). V lost 4 bases and J lost 7, with 19 bases in between. Germline CDR1 SEHNR, CDR2 FQNEAQ (reference sequence). CDR3 size: 15 residues.

The rearrangement joins TRBV5-1 to TRBJ2-1, with 10 bases matching TRBD2. This CDR3 has 12 residues. Germline trimming cut 4 bases from V and 9 bases from J; bases unmatched to any gene: 1. Germline V gene sequence: CDR1 SGHRS, CDR2 YFSETQ. The CDR3 region has the DNA TGCGCCAGCAGCCTAGCGGGAGCTGAGCAGTTCTTC. It yields the protein CASSLAGAEQFF.

This clone has a single count. This chain joins TRBV3-1 (or the pseudogene TRBV3-2) and TRBJ2-3, with 12 bases that match TRBD2. This CDR3 has 14 residues. V dropped 4 bases and J dropped 6; count of bases not matched to a gene: 2. Germline V gene sequence: CDR1 LGHDT, CDR2 YNNKEL (reference sequence). Written as DNA, the CDR3 is TGTGCCAGCAGCCCGACTAGCGGGAGTGATACGCAGTATTTT. Translated, it gives CASSPTSGSDTQYF.

The V gene is TRBV7-2, the J gene TRBJ2-1; 9 positions agree with TRBD2. The germline V gene encodes CDR1 SGHTA and CDR2 FQGNSA. The CDR3 has 14 residues. V shed 3 bases and J 9 bases; nucleotides not matched to a gene: 6. The CDR3 loop reads CASSFPSGRSEQFF. The CDR3 DNA follows: TGTGCCAGCAGCTTTCCCAGCGGGAGGAGTGAGCAGTTCTTC. Drawing the rest from reference TRBV7-2 and TRBJ2-1, the complete variable domain is GAGVSQSPSNKVTEKGKDVELRCDPISGHTALYWYRQSLGQGLEFLIYFQGNSAPDKSGLPSDRFSAERTGGSVSTLTIQRTQQEDSAVYLCASSFPSGRSEQFFGPGTRLTVL.

This clone has just a few counts. The chain combines TRBV28 with TRBJ1-1; tentative D call: TRBD1 (5 bases). The germline CDR1 and CDR2 sequences are MDHEN and SYDVKM. This CDR3 region has 15 residues. Trimming pared 5 bases from V and 6 bases from J, leaving 19 bases between. CDR3 loop: CASSRPDIGSSEAFF. The CDR3 DNA reads as TGTGCCAGCAGTCGCCCGGACATCGGATCGTCTGAAGCTTTCTTT. The whole variable domain, filled in from reference TRBV28 and TRBJ1-1, reads DVKVTQSSRYLVKRTGEKVFLECVQDMDHENMFWYRQDPGLGLRLIYFSYDVKMKEKGDIPEGYSVSREKKERFSLILESASTNQTSMYLCASSRPDIGSSEAFFGQGTRLTVV.

The chain uses TRBV3-1 (or the pseudogene TRBV3-2) and TRBJ1-4; 7 bases map to TRBD1. The CDR3 runs 15 residues. CDR1 is LGHDT and CDR2 is YNNKEL in the germline V gene (reference sequence). The V segment lost 3 bases and the J segment 5 bases; nucleotides outside the gene matches: 6. The CDR3 loop is CASSHGQAPNEKLFF. CDR3 nucleotides: TGTGCCAGCAGCCATGGACAGGCCCCAAATGAAAAACTGTTTTTT.

The chain combines TRBV6-5 with TRBJ2-6, with a possible D match to TRBD2 (5 bases). The CDR3 runs to 15 residues. With 11 bases removed from V and 0 bases from J, the gap between germline ends came to 14 bases. In germline, CDR1 is MNHEY, CDR2 SVGAGI. CDR3 protein: CAGGVQSSGANVLTF. For the CDR3, the DNA is TGTGCCGGAGGAGTCCAGAGCTCTGGGGCCAACGTCCTGACTTTC.

J is TRBJ1-1 and V is TRBV5-1; 8 bases map to TRBD1. The germline V gene encodes CDR1 SGHRS and CDR2 YFSETQ. The V and J ends lost 2 bases and 4 bases, in that order; junction bases with no gene match: 1. CDR3 length equals 13 residues. The CDR3 region has the DNA TGCGCCAGCAGCTTCGGACAGGGCACTGAAGCTTTCTTT. Translation: CASSFGQGTEAFF.

The CDR3 nucleotides read TGCGCCAGCAGGCTAGCGAACCAGGATACGCAGTATTTT. This translates into CASRLANQDTQYF. The chain couples TRBV10-2 to TRBJ2-3, with D possibly being TRBD2 (6 bases). V lost 6 bases and J 6 bases, leaving 13 bases between the germline ends. Germline V gene lookup returns CDR1 WSHSY and CDR2 SAAADI. CDR3 length: 13 amino acids.

J is TRBJ1-6 and V is TRBV6-1; the D gene is possibly TRBD1 (5 bases). This CDR3 has 16 amino acids. Germline CDR1 is MNHNS and CDR2 is SASEGT. V was pared by 1 base and J by 6 bases, with 13 bases between. In DNA, the CDR3 is TGTGCCAGCAGTGAAGGGCCAGGGTTTAGTAATTCACCCCTCCACTTT. Protein: CASSEGPGFSNSPLHF.

The chain links TRBV19 to TRBJ2-1; 9 bases match TRBD2. The germline gives CDR1 LNHDA, CDR2 SQIVND (reference sequence). The CDR3 runs 16 residues. Trimming removed 6 bases from V and 3 bases from J; junction bases left unmatched: 9. CDR3 sequence reads: CASSPRAGGDYNEQFF. The CDR3 DNA follows: TGTGCCAGTAGCCCCCGTGCGGGAGGGGACTACAATGAGCAGTTCTTC.

The J gene is TRBJ2-7, the V gene TRBV28; TRBD1 aligns across 9 bases. Germline V gene lookup returns CDR1 MDHEN and CDR2 SYDVKM. CDR3 length: 15 residues. V gave up 3 bases and J gave up 4 bases; unmatched junction bases: 7. DNA of the CDR3: TGTGCCAGCAGTTTCGGTGGGACAGGGATTTACGAGCAGTACTTC. It is translated as CASSFGGTGIYEQYF.

This chain uses TRBV5-6 with TRBJ2-2; a possible D gene is TRBD2 (6 bases). Per germline, CDR1 SGHDT and CDR2 YYEEEE. This CDR3 is built from 14 residues. Trimming pared 7 bases from V and 2 bases from J, leaving 12 bases between. The CDR3 protein is CASSGLLNTGELFF. Here the CDR3 DNA reads TGTGCCAGCTCGGGACTCCTTAACACCGGGGAGCTGTTTTTT.

The chain joins TRBV19 to TRBJ1-2; D is uncertain. Trimming pared 2 bases from V and 2 bases from J, leaving 9 bases between. Germline lookup yields CDR1 LNHDA and CDR2 SQIVND (reference sequence). The CDR3 spans 14 residues. As DNA, the CDR3 is TGTGCCAGTAGTATAAAGCACAGCAACTATGGCTACACCTTC. Translating gives CASSIKHSNYGYTF.

Concerning this clone itself: The junction and the germline gene differ at one end; a read error may be behind it. The chain couples TRBV7-7 to TRBJ2-1, with 9 bases lining up with TRBD2. The germline V gene has CDR1 SSHAT and CDR2 FNYEAQ (reference sequence). The CDR3 has 14 residues. CDR3 bases: TGTGCTAGCAGCATAGCGGGAGAGCTCGATGAGCAGTTCTTC. Translation gives CASSIAGELDEQFF.

V gene TRBV5-1 combines with J gene TRBJ1-6; 8 bases fit TRBD1. The CDR3 runs 14 residues. Germline V gives CDR1 SGHRS, CDR2 YFSETQ. Trimming at V came to 3 bases and at J to 7 bases, leaving 3 bases not matched to a gene. The CDR3 region has the DNA TGCGCCAGCAGCTGGGACAGGACAAATTCACCCCTCCACTTT. It is translated as CASSWDRTNSPLHF.

The chain employs TRBV7-2 and TRBJ1-2, with 7 bases lining up with TRBD1. CDR3 length: 14 residues. Trimming cost V 4 bases and J 8 bases; bases outside gene matches: 10. Germline-derived CDR1 and CDR2 are SGHTA and FQGNSA. This CDR3 reads CASSSPTGPDGYTF. Here the CDR3 DNA reads TGTGCCAGCAGCTCACCGACAGGGCCTGACGGCTACACCTTC.

The chain combines TRBV5-1 with TRBJ1-2; D gene ambiguous. The CDR3 has 15 residues. Germline loops: CDR1 SGHRS, CDR2 YFSETQ. Trimming removed 4 bases at V and 6 bases at J, with 19 bases between. The CDR3 is CASSLSTGSADGYTF. DNA for the CDR3: TGCGCCAGCAGCCTATCTACGGGGTCGGCAGATGGCTACACCTTC.

The chain joins TRBV6-5 to TRBJ1-5; TRBD1 aligns across 9 bases. The CDR3 is made up of 15 amino acids. Germline CDR1 is MNHEY and CDR2 is SVGAGI. V lost 6 bases to trimming and J lost 4 bases; unmatched junction nucleotides: 7. Written as DNA, the CDR3 is TGTGCCAGCAGGGCGGGACAGGGAAGAAATCAGCCCCAGCATTTT. This encodes CASRAGQGRNQPQHF.

The genes are TRBV7-9 and TRBJ2-2; 8 bases line up with TRBD2. The CDR3 is 16 amino acids. J was trimmed by 9 bases and V by 5 bases; bases with no gene match: 14. From germline, CDR1 is SEHNR and CDR2 FQNEAQ (reference sequence). CDR3 in DNA: TGTGCCAGCAGCCCCACTAGCGGACCAGCATATCGGGAGCTGTTTTTT. As protein: CASSPTSGPAYRELFF.

V and J are TRBV6-6 and TRBJ1-2; D may be TRBD1 (6 bases). Germline-derived CDR1 and CDR2 are MNHNY and SVGAGI (reference sequence). V lost 3 bases and J 2 bases, leaving 13 bases between the germline ends. CDR3 length: 15 amino acids. The CDR3 DNA is TGTGCCAGCAGTTATTGGACAGCTAACAACTATGGCTACACCTTC. It codes for CASSYWTANNYGYTF.

The rearrangement links TRBV11-2 to TRBJ1-2; D gene unclear. The CDR3 totals 15 residues. Trimming left V 5 bases short and J 8 bases short, with 21 bases between. Germline-derived CDR1 and CDR2 are SGHAT and FQNNGV. As DNA, the CDR3 is TGTGCCAGCAGCCCCAACCGCCGCGGTCTTGGAGGCTACACCTTC. The encoded protein is CASSPNRRGLGGYTF.

This clone is a singleton in its sample. The chain joins TRBV5-1 to TRBJ1-6, with 11 bases lining up with TRBD1. There are 14 residues in the CDR3. Germline V gene sequence: CDR1 SGHRS, CDR2 YFSETQ. V shed 4 bases and J 10 bases; nucleotides not matched to a gene: 4. As DNA, the CDR3 is TGCGCCAGCAGCCAGGGACAGGGGGGGTCACCCCTCCACTTT. Protein sequence: CASSQGQGGSPLHF.

The chain joins TRBV3-1 (or the pseudogene TRBV3-2) to TRBJ1-1; D call uncertain. The CDR3 is 15 residues long. V shed 4 bases and J shed 8 bases, with 20 bases lying between them. In germline, CDR1 is LGHDT, CDR2 YNNKEL (reference sequence). For the CDR3, the DNA is TGTGCCAGCAGCCCCTATCGGCAAGCCGGAGCCGAAGCTTTCTTT. Its translation: CASSPYRQAGAEAFF.

The chain joins TRBV5-4 to TRBJ2-5; no firm D call. The V and J ends lost 4 bases and 2 bases respectively, with 9 bases between them. From germline, CDR1 is SGHNT and CDR2 YYREEE (reference sequence). The CDR3 totals 13 residues. CDR3 residues: CASSGPAQETQYF. CDR3 bases: TGTGCCAGCAGCGGGCCGGCACAAGAGACCCAGTACTTC.

This chain connects TRBV4-1 to TRBJ2-7; D is uncertain. CDR1 MGHRA and CDR2 YSYEKL come from the germline V gene. The CDR3 is 13 residues long. V was pared by 1 base and J by 4 bases, with 8 bases between. The CDR3 spells CASSQAPLYEQYF. CDR3 nucleotides: TGCGCCAGCAGCCAAGCCCCTTTGTACGAGCAGTACTTC.

This chain joins TRBV25-1 and TRBJ1-1; no clear D gene. The CDR3 loop spans 18 amino acids. The germline V gene has CDR1 MGHDK and CDR2 SYGVNS. Between the trimmed V and J ends, which lost 0 bases and 4 bases, there was a span of 21 bases. DNA for the CDR3: TGTGCCAGCAGTGAATATGAGGGTGGGAGCACCTTAGGCACTGAAGCTTTCTTT. Encoded protein: CASSEYEGGSTLGTEAFF. Together with reference TRBV25-1 and TRBJ1-1, the CDR3 gives the full variable domain: EADIYQTPRYLVIGTGKKITLECSQTMGHDKMYWYQQDPGMELHLIHYSYGVNSTEKGDLSSESTVSRIRTEHFPLTLESARPSHTSQYLCASSEYEGGSTLGTEAFFGQGTRLTVV.

The chain carries TRBV7-6 and TRBJ2-5; 10 positions match TRBD2. Germline lookup yields CDR1 SGHVS and CDR2 FNYEAQ. This CDR3 region has 18 residues. Trimming cost V 2 bases and J 1 base; bases outside gene matches: 10. The CDR3: CASSLRRLAGAVQETQYF. The CDR3 region has the DNA TGTGCCAGCAGCTTAAGAAGGCTAGCGGGGGCCGTCCAAGAGACCCAGTACTTC. Supplemented by reference TRBV7-6 and TRBJ2-5, the full variable domain reads GAGVSQSPRYKVTKRGQDVALRCDPISGHVSLYWYRQALGQGPEFLTYFNYEAQQDKSGLPNDRFSAERPEGSISTLTIQRTEQRDSAMYRCASSLRRLAGAVQETQYFGPGTRLLVL.